The next 32 T cell receptor beta chains were all read from a single sample in a study of T cells in localized non-small cell lung cancer. Produced via immunoSEQ multiplex PCR; TCRdb's table is partial and in-frame only. The sample has about 52,000 clones, 80% to 90% seen once; the top ten hold over 15%. The sample consisted of peripheral blood, taken before any cancer treatment. These receptors were obtained from a male donor aged 60 or older with stage III squamous cell lung carcinoma.

V gene TRBV19 combines with J gene TRBJ1-1; no clear D. Germline-derived CDR1 and CDR2 are LNHDA and SQIVND (reference sequence). Trimming cost V 4 bases and J 4 bases, with 16 bases left between them. The CDR3 consists of 15 residues. This CDR3 is CASSRSNNIGTEAFF. The CDR3 DNA is TGTGCCAGTAGTAGGTCAAACAACATCGGCACTGAAGCTTTCTTT.

This chain joins TRBV2 and TRBJ2-3; tentatively, D is TRBD1 or TRBD2 (5 bases each). The V gene's germline CDR1 is SNHLY and CDR2 FYNNEI. The V gene lost 6 bases and the J gene lost 0 bases, with 10 bases spanning the gap. The CDR3 spans 14 residues. The CDR3 DNA reads TGTGCCAGCAGGTGGGACCGGAGCACAGATACGCAGTATTTT. Amino acid sequence: CASRWDRSTDTQYF.

This rearrangement joins TRBV19 to TRBJ2-2; TRBD1 agrees at 8 bases. Germline V CDR1 and CDR2: LNHDA, SQIVND (reference sequence). The CDR3 totals 14 residues. Unmatched junction bases numbered 6, after V lost 5 bases and J lost 7 bases. CDR3 protein: CASSFGQGVGELFF. The DNA of the CDR3 is TGTGCCAGTAGTTTCGGACAGGGAGTCGGGGAGCTGTTTTTT.

V gene TRBV18 combines with J gene TRBJ1-2; no clear D. The CDR3 sequence is 15 residues long. The germline gives CDR1 KGHSH, CDR2 LQKENI. V lost 5 bases and J lost 1, with 14 bases in between. The CDR3 reads CASSSDGRLNYGYTF. The CDR3 bases are TGTGCCAGCTCATCGGACGGAAGGCTTAACTATGGCTACACCTTC. The full variable domain, with the rest looked up from reference TRBV18 and TRBJ1-2, is NAGVMQNPRHLVRRRGQEARLRCSPMKGHSHVYWYRQLPEEGLKFMVYLQKENIIDESGMPKERFSAEFPKEGPSILRIQQVVRGDSAAYFCASSSDGRLNYGYTFGSGTRLTVV.

Turning to this clone: The germline gene is not matched at one end of the junction; a read error may be the cause. The V call is TRBV28, the J call TRBJ2-3; no definite D call. CDR3 length equals 14 residues. The germline V gene encodes CDR1 MDHEN and CDR2 SYDVKM. For the CDR3, the DNA is TGTGCCGGCAGTCAACGGCCCCGCACAGATACGCAGTATTTT. Amino acids: CAGSQRPRTDTQYF.

The gene calls are TRBV2 and TRBJ1-1; 7 bases agree with TRBD1. Germline lookup yields CDR1 SNHLY and CDR2 FYNNEI. Trimming took 6 bases from V and 1 from J; bases not matched to a gene: 11. This CDR3 has 16 residues. The CDR3 loop reads CASRPGQTISNTEAFF. The DNA of the CDR3 is TGTGCCAGCAGACCGGGACAGACCATTTCGAACACTGAAGCTTTCTTT.

For the CDR3, the DNA is TGCGCCAGCAGCTCCCCAAGCGGGGGGGGTAGCCAGTACTTC. Translated: CASSSPSGGGSQYF. The chain recombines TRBV5-1 with TRBJ2-5; TRBD2 matches 10 bases. The CDR3 has 14 residues. Germline lookup yields CDR1 SGHRS and CDR2 YFSETQ. V lost 3 bases to trimming and J lost 10 bases; unmatched junction nucleotides: 9.

This clone was picked up one time. V gene TRBV18 combines with J gene TRBJ2-3; no clear D gene. This CDR3 has 13 residues. Germline lookup yields CDR1 KGHSH and CDR2 LQKENI. With 4 bases removed from V and 0 bases from J, the gap between germline ends came to 5 bases. CDR3 bases: TGTGCCAGCTCACGAATCAGCACAGATACGCAGTATTTT. It encodes CASSRISTDTQYF. The complete variable domain, with remaining parts taken from reference TRBV18 and TRBJ2-3, reads NAGVMQNPRHLVRRRGQEARLRCSPMKGHSHVYWYRQLPEEGLKFMVYLQKENIIDESGMPKERFSAEFPKEGPSILRIQQVVRGDSAAYFCASSRISTDTQYFGPGTRLTVL.

The V and J genes are TRBV28 and TRBJ1-4; D ambiguous. This CDR3 has 10 residues. CDR1 is MDHEN, CDR2 SYDVKM, per germline. Between the trimmed V and J ends, which lost 6 bases and 6 bases, there was a span of 2 bases. CDR3 sequence: CASRDEKLFF. DNA of the CDR3: TGTGCCAGCAGGGATGAAAAACTGTTTTTT.

This chain uses TRBV5-4 with TRBJ2-2; 7 bases line up with TRBD2. Germline CDR1 and CDR2: SGHNT and YYREEE (reference sequence). CDR3 length: 16 residues. V lost 4 bases, J lost 0 bases, and 6 bases stayed unmatched. The CDR3 DNA reads as TGTGCCAGCAGCCGCGGGCTAGCGGCGAACACCGGGGAGCTGTTTTTT. It yields the protein CASSRGLAANTGELFF.

This clone appeared a few times. The chain recombines TRBV4-1 with TRBJ1-1, with no clear D. V gave up 0 bases and J gave up 3 bases, with 5 bases separating them. Germline-derived CDR1 and CDR2 are MGHRA and YSYEKL. This CDR3 has 13 residues. The DNA for the CDR3 is TGCGCCAGCAGCCAAGATCATTACACTGAAGCTTTCTTT. This encodes CASSQDHYTEAFF.

V gene TRBV2 combines with J gene TRBJ2-5, with 10 bases fitting TRBD1. Trimming took 10 bases from V and 5 from J; bases not matched to a gene: 10. The CDR3 runs to 14 residues. From germline, CDR1 is SNHLY and CDR2 FYNNEI. CDR3: CATSRDRGSETQYF. The CDR3 DNA sequence: TGTGCCACCAGCCGGGACAGGGGAAGCGAGACCCAGTACTTC.

The chain uses TRBV27 and TRBJ1-5; D is unclear. This CDR3 contains 15 residues. Germline V CDR1 and CDR2: MNHEY, SMNVEV (reference sequence). V was trimmed by 5 bases and J by 1 base, leaving 12 bases between them. CDR3 in DNA: TGTGCCAGCAGTACTCAGTTAGAAAGCAATCAGCCCCAGCATTTT. Protein product: CASSTQLESNQPQHF.

This clone was seen a single time. The chain employs TRBV4-2 and TRBJ2-5; 9 nucleotides line up with TRBD2. Germline-derived CDR1 and CDR2 are LGHNA and YNFKEQ. Unmatched junction bases numbered 8, after V lost 4 bases and J lost 5 bases. The CDR3 length is 15 residues. CDR3 amino acids: CASSLRLAVLETQYF. The CDR3, as DNA: TGTGCCAGCAGCCTGAGACTAGCGGTTCTGGAGACCCAGTACTTC.

The V gene is TRBV29-1, the J gene TRBJ2-7; D ambiguous. Germline-derived CDR1 and CDR2 are SQVTM and ANQGSEA. V was pared by 4 bases and J by 0 bases, with 7 bases between. The CDR3 runs 12 residues. The CDR3 sequence: CSVGPGSYEQYF. The CDR3 nucleotides are TGCAGCGTTGGGCCCGGCTCCTACGAGCAGTACTTC.

The chain is built from TRBV29-1 and TRBJ1-2; D not resolved. The CDR3 contains 12 residues. CDR1 SQVTM and CDR2 ANQGSEA come from the germline V gene. Trimming cost V 6 bases and J 6 bases, with 14 bases left between them. Written as DNA, the CDR3 is TGCAGCGTCACGGTGAACGGACATGGCTACACCTTC. This encodes CSVTVNGHGYTF. Variable domain in full (rest from reference TRBV29-1 and TRBJ1-2): SAVISQKPSRDICQRGTSLTIQCQVDSQVTMMFWYRQQPGQSLTLIATANQGSEATYESGFVIDKFPISRPNLTFSTLTVSNMSPEDSSIYLCSVTVNGHGYTFGSGTRLTVV.

The V call is TRBV18, the J call TRBJ2-7; 7 bases agree with TRBD2. The CDR3 is 17 amino acids. V shed 2 bases, J shed 6 bases, and the junction held 16 bases outside the gene matches. Germline CDR1 is KGHSH and CDR2 is LQKENI. The CDR3: CASSPDRGDGIPSEQYF. In nucleotides, the CDR3 is TGTGCCAGCTCACCAGATCGGGGGGACGGTATTCCGTCCGAGCAGTACTTC.

V and J are TRBV7-2 and TRBJ1-1; D remains ambiguous. The CDR3 is made up of 15 amino acids. Germline V gives CDR1 SGHTA, CDR2 FQGNSA. Deletions cut 4 bases from V and 0 bases from J, with 12 bases between. The CDR3 protein is CASSSRTQLNTEAFF. In DNA form, the CDR3 reads TGTGCCAGCAGCTCCCGTACCCAGTTGAACACTGAAGCTTTCTTT.

V is TRBV19 and J is TRBJ1-2, with unresolved D. Germline-derived CDR1 and CDR2 are LNHDA and SQIVND (reference sequence). V lost 4 bases, J lost 8 bases, and 17 bases lay in between. The CDR3 spans 14 residues. DNA of the CDR3: TGTGCCAGTAGTACAGACCCGTCCCTGGCGGGCTACACCTTC. Its translation is CASSTDPSLAGYTF.

This chain joins TRBV5-1 and TRBJ1-4; D unclear. Trimming left V 3 bases short and J 3 bases short, with 12 bases between. The CDR3 consists of 15 residues. Germline-derived CDR1 and CDR2 are SGHRS and YFSETQ. The chain's CDR3 is CASSSRPSANEKLFF. DNA of the CDR3: TGCGCCAGCAGCTCGAGGCCAAGCGCTAATGAAAAACTGTTTTTT.

The chain employs TRBV4-1 and TRBJ2-1; tentatively, D is TRBD1 or TRBD2 (7 bases each). The V gene's germline CDR1 is MGHRA and CDR2 YSYEKL. This CDR3 comprises 16 residues. Trimming left V 4 bases short and J 3 bases short, with 16 bases between. The CDR3 is CASSPGGALLYNEQFF. The CDR3, as DNA: TGCGCCAGCAGCCCAGGGGGGGCCCTCCTCTACAATGAGCAGTTCTTC.

The V gene is TRBV6-4, the J gene TRBJ2-3, with D perhaps TRBD1 (6 bases). Looked up from germline, CDR1 is MRHNA and CDR2 is SNTAGT. The CDR3 spans 15 residues. The ends were cut back, 4 bases at V and 6 bases at J, with 17 bases in the middle. CDR3 sequence: CASSATGDWADTQYF. As DNA, the CDR3 is TGTGCCAGCAGTGCGACAGGAGATTGGGCGGATACGCAGTATTTT.

This clone was observed a few times. This chain joins TRBV30 and TRBJ1-5; D gene unclear. Germline V lookup: CDR1 GTSNPN, CDR2 SVGIG (reference sequence). The CDR3 covers 13 residues. V was clipped by 2 bases and J by 0 bases, with 5 bases between them. CDR3 protein: CAWSHDSNQPQHF. The CDR3 DNA is TGTGCCTGGAGTCACGATAGCAATCAGCCCCAGCATTTT. Supplemented by reference TRBV30 and TRBJ1-5, the full variable domain reads SQTIHQWPATLVQPVGSPLSLECTVEGTSNPNLYWYRQAAGRGLQLLFYSVGIGQISSEVPQNLSASRPQDRQFILSSKKLLLSDSGFYLCAWSHDSNQPQHFGDGTRLSIL.

V and J are TRBV19 and TRBJ1-2; a weak D match, TRBD1 (5 bases). Germline lookup yields CDR1 LNHDA and CDR2 SQIVND (reference sequence). V was trimmed by 5 bases and J by 8 bases, leaving 12 bases between them. The CDR3 contains 12 residues. For the CDR3, the DNA is TGTGCCAGTAGTGGGCGGACATTGGGCTACACCTTC. This codes for CASSGRTLGYTF.

V usage is TRBV20-1 and J usage is TRBJ2-3, with no clear D. Trimming pared 1 base from V and 4 bases from J, leaving 3 bases between. The CDR3 covers 11 residues. Per germline, CDR1 DFQATT and CDR2 SNEGSKA (reference sequence). Here the CDR3 reads CSARGSDTQYF. The DNA for the CDR3 is TGCAGTGCTAGAGGATCAGATACGCAGTATTTT.

V and J are TRBV10-3 and TRBJ2-3; no reliable D call. Germline CDR1 is ENHRY and CDR2 is SYGVKD. The CDR3 has 11 residues. With 5 bases removed from V and 4 bases from J, the gap between germline ends came to 4 bases. CDR3 in DNA: TGTGCCATCAGTTCCTCAGATACGCAGTATTTT. Amino acids: CAISSSDTQYF.

This CDR3 reads CASSLAGANVLTF. CDR3 nucleotide sequence: TGTGCCAGCAGCTTGGCAGGGGCCAACGTCCTGACTTTC. V usage is TRBV5-4 and J usage is TRBJ2-6; D not resolved. Germline values: CDR1 SGHNT, CDR2 YYREEE (reference sequence). V lost 0 bases and J lost 4, with 2 bases in between. CDR3 length: 13 amino acids.

The gene calls are TRBV5-1 and TRBJ1-4, with 10 bases that match TRBD1. Germline CDR1 SGHRS, CDR2 YFSETQ. The CDR3 is 14 residues long. V trimming: 4 bases; J trimming: 8 bases; junction bases outside the gene matches: 5. The CDR3 loop reads CASSRTGGSEKLFF. CDR3 nucleotides: TGCGCCAGCAGCCGGACAGGGGGAAGCGAAAAACTGTTTTTT.

The rearrangement links TRBV5-6 to TRBJ1-2; 10 bases match TRBD1. V lost 4 bases to trimming and J lost 6 bases; unmatched junction nucleotides: 3. CDR1 and CDR2 from the germline V gene are SGHDT and YYEEEE. The CDR3 extends over 13 amino acids. CDR3 nucleotide sequence: TGTGCCAGCAGCAAAGGGACAGGGGATGGCTACACCTTC. This codes for CASSKGTGDGYTF.

The chain links TRBV9 to TRBJ1-2; 8 positions match TRBD1. Unmatched junction bases numbered 10, after V lost 4 bases and J lost 8 bases. The CDR3 totals 14 residues. Germline lookup yields CDR1 SGDLS and CDR2 YYNGEE. This CDR3 is CASSPQQGAAGYTF. DNA for the CDR3: TGTGCCAGCAGCCCCCAGCAGGGGGCGGCGGGCTACACCTTC.

The chain joins TRBV27 to TRBJ2-1; TRBD2 agrees at 11 bases. The CDR3 runs to 16 residues. J lost 12 bases, V lost 7 bases, and 17 bases had no gene match. CDR1 and CDR2 from the germline V gene are MNHEY and SMNVEV (reference sequence). The CDR3 bases are TGTGCCAGCACTTTGGGGACGACTAGCGGGGATGACGGGCAGTTCTTC. The encoded protein is CASTLGTTSGDDGQFF.

The chain is built from TRBV6-5 and TRBJ1-4; D call uncertain. Germline V CDR1 and CDR2: MNHEY, SVGAGI. The CDR3 is 16 amino acids. V lost 4 bases, J lost 3 bases, and 15 bases lay in between. CDR3 amino acids: CASSFRPSLANEKLFF. The CDR3 DNA reads as TGTGCCAGCAGTTTCCGACCGAGTTTGGCTAATGAAAAACTGTTTTTT.